A single sample is the source of the 7 T cell receptor beta chains below, sequenced in a study of T cell responses to AZD1222 COVID-19 vaccine. Sequencing used immunoSEQ multiplex PCR; TCRdb keeps in-frame clones, though not all of them. This sample carries 70,000 to 95,000 clones, over 85% of them seen once, and the ten largest clones take 4% to 5%. The source material was peripheral blood, sampled on day 0 of AZD1222 vaccination. All receptors come from an adult in good health.

This clone was detected only a few times. V gene TRBV6-5 combines with J gene TRBJ2-1, with TRBD1 matching 8 bases. J lost 4 bases, V lost 0 bases, and 2 bases had no gene match. The CDR3 is 15 amino acids. CDR1 is MNHEY, CDR2 SVGAGI, per germline. The CDR3 sequence is CASSYSTGAYNEQFF. The CDR3 DNA sequence: TGTGCCAGCAGTTACTCGACAGGGGCATACAATGAGCAGTTCTTC.

The V and J genes are TRBV7-9 and TRBJ1-2; the match to TRBD1 covers 7 bases. CDR3 length: 14 amino acids. Germline trimming cut 2 bases from V and 2 bases from J; bases unmatched to any gene: 2. Germline V gene data show CDR1 as SEHNR and CDR2 as FQNEAQ (reference sequence). CDR3 sequence reads: CASSLMTGNYGYTF. Here the CDR3 DNA reads TGTGCCAGCAGCTTAATGACAGGGAACTATGGCTACACCTTC.

This chain connects TRBV6-5 to TRBJ1-5, with 7 bases aligning to TRBD1. CDR1 is MNHEY, CDR2 SVGAGI, per germline. The CDR3 length is 15 residues. V lost 6 bases and J lost 6; bases outside the gene matches: 11. The CDR3 protein is CASSYGTVGTQPQHF. Written as DNA, the CDR3 is TGTGCCAGCAGCTACGGGACAGTGGGGACTCAGCCCCAGCATTTT.

V and J are TRBV6-5 and TRBJ1-1, with TRBD1 matching 8 bases. The CDR3 sequence is 15 residues long. In germline, CDR1 is MNHEY, CDR2 SVGAGI. The V gene end was trimmed by 2 bases and the J gene end by 1 base; junction bases not matched to a gene: 3. CDR3 sequence (DNA): TGTGCCAGCAGTTACGACAGGGGAAAGAACACTGAAGCTTTCTTT. Its protein is CASSYDRGKNTEAFF.

This clone has just one count. The chain carries TRBV11-2 and TRBJ1-2, with 12 bases lining up with TRBD1. The CDR3 contains 19 residues. Trimming took 4 bases from V and 1 from J; bases not matched to a gene: 13. Germline V CDR1 and CDR2: SGHAT, FQNNGV. CDR3 residues: CASSSIRRGQGAINYGYTF. The CDR3 nucleotides read TGTGCCAGCAGCTCCATAAGGCGGGGACAGGGGGCTATTAACTATGGCTACACCTTC.

The rearrangement joins TRBV6-5 to TRBJ2-2, with D unresolved. CDR1 is MNHEY and CDR2 is SVGAGI in the germline V gene. The CDR3 is made up of 12 amino acids. Trimming stripped 6 bases from V and 3 bases from J, with 5 bases between. CDR3 in DNA: TGTGCCAGCAGGCCCGACACCGGGGAGCTGTTTTTT. It specifies CASRPDTGELFF.

The rearrangement links TRBV5-1 to TRBJ2-3; TRBD2 matches 13 bases. The length of the CDR3 is 16 residues. The ends lost 0 bases at V and 3 bases at J; junction bases unmatched: 1. Per the germline V gene, CDR1 is SGHRS and CDR2 is YFSETQ. CDR3 region: CASSLGTSGGTDTQYF. Written as DNA, the CDR3 is TGCGCCAGCAGCTTGGGGACTAGCGGGGGAACAGATACGCAGTATTTT.